Listed below are T cell receptor beta chains from one sample, sequenced in a study of metastatic and nonmetastatic thyroid tumors. TCRdb re-clonotyped the PCR reads via MiXCR. Seen here are about 85,000 clones, around 7.8% observed once, and the top ten hold 8.8%. The sequenced material came from blood. The receptors stem from a female donor with papillary thyroid cancer or a benign thyroid nodule (not recorded which). Some clones in this sample may be carry-over from other donors' samples. Both conserved end residues are part of each CDR3. Each record gives: V gene, J gene, D gene, clone size, CDR3 DNA, CDR3 protein. D genes are given only for firm matches. Expanded clones get a size class; other rows say once, few or many, or leave the size out.

v_gene: TRBV5-1
j_gene: TRBJ2-7
d_gene: -
abundance: many
CDR3nt: TGCGCCAGCAGCTCAGGCGGTCCCTCTAGATCCGAGCAGTACTTC
CDR3aa: CASSSGGPSRSEQYF

v_gene: TRBV6-6
j_gene: TRBJ2-1
d_gene: TRBD1
abundance: many
CDR3nt: TGTGCCAGCAGTTACTTTGGGACAGGGTTATACAATGAGCAGTTCTTC
CDR3aa: CASSYFGTGLYNEQFF

v_gene: TRBV20-1
j_gene: TRBJ2-5
d_gene: TRBD2
abundance: few
CDR3nt: TGCAGTGCTACCGAGCGGGACCGCCCAGAGACCCAGTACTTC
CDR3aa: CSATERDRPETQYF

v_gene: TRBV20-1
j_gene: TRBJ1-2
d_gene: TRBD1
abundance: many
CDR3nt: TGCAGTGCTCCTCGACAGGGGGCGTTGGGCTACACCTTC
CDR3aa: CSAPRQGALGYTF

v_gene: TRBV2
j_gene: TRBJ2-5
d_gene: TRBD1
abundance: -
CDR3nt: TGTGCCAGCAGCCGGACAGGCAAGACCCAGTACTTC
CDR3aa: CASSRTGKTQYF

v_gene: TRBV5-4
j_gene: TRBJ2-7
d_gene: -
abundance: many
CDR3nt: TGTGCCAGCAGCCTGGGGTGGGACGAGCAGTACTTC
CDR3aa: CASSLGWDEQYF

v_gene: TRBV19
j_gene: TRBJ2-7
d_gene: TRBD1
abundance: many
CDR3nt: TGTGCCAGTAGTATTGTCAGGACAGGCCCATCCGAGCAGTACTTC
CDR3aa: CASSIVRTGPSEQYF

v_gene: TRBV20-1
j_gene: TRBJ1-6
d_gene: -
abundance: many
CDR3nt: TGCAGTGCTCCCACAGATCGCTCCTATAATTCACCCCTCCACTTT
CDR3aa: CSAPTDRSYNSPLHF

v_gene: TRBV5-1
j_gene: TRBJ1-6
d_gene: TRBD1
abundance: many
CDR3nt: TGCGCCAGCAGCTTGGCCAAGGCGGGAGGGGGCTCACCCCTCCACTTT
CDR3aa: CASSLAKAGGGSPLHF

v_gene: TRBV2
j_gene: TRBJ1-2
d_gene: -
abundance: many
CDR3nt: TGTGCCAGCAGTGAAGTGGGGCGGAAGGACTACACCTTC
CDR3aa: CASSEVGRKDYTF

v_gene: TRBV6-6
j_gene: TRBJ2-7
d_gene: TRBD2
abundance: -
CDR3nt: TGTGCCAGCAGACGATCTAGCGGGGGGGCCAGCTCCTACGAGCAGTACTTC
CDR3aa: CASRRSSGGASSYEQYF

v_gene: TRBV2
j_gene: TRBJ2-3
d_gene: -
abundance: many
CDR3nt: TGTGCCAGCAGTGAATGGTGGGGGGGCTCTATCACAGATACGCAGTATTTT
CDR3aa: CASSEWWGGSITDTQYF

v_gene: TRBV6-4
j_gene: TRBJ2-7
d_gene: TRBD1
abundance: many
CDR3nt: TGTGCCGGGTGGGAGACAGGGAACTCCTACGAGCAGTACTTC
CDR3aa: CAGWETGNSYEQYF

v_gene: TRBV7-2
j_gene: TRBJ1-4
d_gene: TRBD1
abundance: few
CDR3nt: TGTGCCAGCAGTACAAACAGGGGGGTCGAAAAACTGTTTTTT
CDR3aa: CASSTNRGVEKLFF

v_gene: TRBV29-1
j_gene: TRBJ2-7
d_gene: -
abundance: many
CDR3nt: TGCAGCGTTGAAGAGAAGATCTACGAGCAGTACTTC
CDR3aa: CSVEEKIYEQYF

v_gene: TRBV12-3/TRBV12-4
j_gene: TRBJ1-5
d_gene: -
abundance: many
CDR3nt: TGTGCCAGCAGTTTAGGTCTAGGGGACCTGAGCAATCAGCCCCAGCATTTT
CDR3aa: CASSLGLGDLSNQPQHF

v_gene: TRBV11-2
j_gene: TRBJ2-1
d_gene: TRBD2
abundance: many
CDR3nt: TGTGCCAGCAGCCGGGGTCGGGGACTAGCGGAAACCTACAATGAGCAGTTCTTC
CDR3aa: CASSRGRGLAETYNEQFF